This entry lists 11 T cell receptor beta chains sequenced from one sample in a study of blood T cell repertoires in COVID-19. Assay: immunoSEQ multiplex PCR; the TCRdb copy retains only in-frame clones and omits some. The sample holds hundreds of thousands of clones, around 87% seen once. Input material: peripheral blood. These receptors came from a human donor in a cohort sampled during active COVID-19.

V and J are TRBV24-1 and TRBJ2-1; 12 nucleotides match TRBD2. The CDR3 has 16 amino acids. V trimming: 4 bases; J trimming: 7 bases; junction bases outside the gene matches: 7. CDR1 and CDR2 (germline): KGHDR, SFDVKD. This CDR3 reads CATSDRLAGGRNEQFF. The CDR3 DNA sequence: TGTGCCACCAGTGACCGTCTAGCGGGAGGGCGAAATGAGCAGTTCTTC.

The chain carries TRBV6-1 and TRBJ2-1; maybe TRBD2 (6 bases). This CDR3 region has 18 residues. The germline V gene encodes CDR1 MNHNS and CDR2 SASEGT. V was shortened by 2 bases and J by 0 bases, with 17 bases between the two germline ends. The CDR3 here is CASSERDSLHRSYNEQFF. The CDR3 DNA reads as TGTGCCAGCAGTGAAAGGGACTCCCTCCATCGCTCCTACAATGAGCAGTTCTTC.

This clone was seen once. V usage is TRBV9 and J usage is TRBJ1-2; D is undetermined. Trimming left V 5 bases short and J 2 bases short, with 7 bases between. Germline V gene lookup returns CDR1 SGDLS and CDR2 YYNGEE. The CDR3 runs 12 residues. The CDR3: CASRGGNYGYTF. The CDR3 DNA sequence: TGTGCCAGCAGGGGAGGAAACTATGGCTACACCTTC.

The chain couples TRBV5-1 to TRBJ2-1; 13 bases line up with TRBD2. V was clipped by 3 bases and J by 0 bases; unmatched bases: 18. This CDR3 contains 22 residues. Germline lookup yields CDR1 SGHRS and CDR2 YFSETQ. CDR3 region: CASSSPSRRLAGGTISYNEQFF. CDR3 nucleotide sequence: TGCGCCAGCAGCTCCCCAAGCCGCCGACTAGCGGGGGGAACAATCTCCTACAATGAGCAGTTCTTC.

This rearrangement joins TRBV28 to TRBJ2-7; 10 bases align to TRBD2. CDR1 is MDHEN and CDR2 is SYDVKM in the germline V gene. The CDR3 contains 15 residues. The V and J ends lost 4 bases and 7 bases, in that order; junction bases with no gene match: 10. The DNA for the CDR3 is TGTGCCAGCAGTTCGACCGGGACTAGCGTTGTAGAGCAGTACTTC. Amino acid sequence: CASSSTGTSVVEQYF. Together with reference TRBV28 and TRBJ2-7, the CDR3 gives the full variable domain: DVKVTQSSRYLVKRTGEKVFLECVQDMDHENMFWYRQDPGLGLRLIYFSYDVKMKEKGDIPEGYSVSREKKERFSLILESASTNQTSMYLCASSSTGTSVVEQYFGPGTRLTVT.

The chain joins TRBV2 to TRBJ1-5; the D gene is possibly TRBD1 (6 bases). Germline lookup yields CDR1 SNHLY and CDR2 FYNNEI. The CDR3 is made up of 13 amino acids. V lost 8 bases and J 2 bases, leaving 10 bases between the germline ends. The CDR3 is CASGGEGNQPQHF. The CDR3 DNA follows: TGTGCCAGCGGGGGCGAGGGCAATCAGCCCCAGCATTTT.

The chain recombines TRBV5-1 with TRBJ2-3; TRBD2 agrees at 10 bases. V lost 4 bases, J lost 8 bases, and 13 bases stayed unmatched. The germline V gene encodes CDR1 SGHRS and CDR2 YFSETQ. The CDR3 is 16 amino acids. The chain's CDR3 is CASSGATSGASRTQYF. The CDR3 DNA sequence: TGCGCCAGCAGCGGAGCAACTAGCGGGGCCTCCCGTACGCAGTATTTT.

J is TRBJ1-2 and V is TRBV6-5; 8 bases are a match to TRBD1. The CDR3 has 14 amino acids. V was pared by 6 bases and J by 1 base, with 4 bases of the junction left unmatched. Germline CDR1 is MNHEY and CDR2 is SVGAGI. As DNA, the CDR3 is TGTGCCAGCAGCAATACAGGGGGTAACTATGGCTACACCTTC. Its translation is CASSNTGGNYGYTF.

This chain joins TRBV11-2 and TRBJ1-2, with D tentatively TRBD1 (6 bases). Germline lookup yields CDR1 SGHAT and CDR2 FQNNGV. V shed 1 base and J shed 4 bases, with 13 bases lying between them. The CDR3 covers 15 residues. The CDR3 region is CASSLGAGAAYGYTF. The CDR3 DNA reads as TGTGCCAGCAGCTTAGGGGCGGGGGCCGCCTATGGCTACACCTTC.

The chain has TRBV3-1 (or the pseudogene TRBV3-2) and TRBJ2-1, with 8 nucleotides matching TRBD2. The CDR3 consists of 15 residues. V trimming: 2 bases; J trimming: 4 bases; junction bases outside the gene matches: 4. CDR1 and CDR2 (germline): LGHDT, YNNKEL (reference sequence). The CDR3 nucleotides are TGTGCCAGCAGCCAAAATAGCGGGGCTTACAATGAGCAGTTCTTC. Protein sequence: CASSQNSGAYNEQFF.

This clone has just one count. This chain's CDR3 is CASRAGLGANVLTF. CDR3 in DNA: TGTGCCAGCAGGGCGGGGCTAGGGGCCAACGTCCTGACTTTC. The chain employs TRBV28 and TRBJ2-6, with D possibly being TRBD2 (6 bases). Germline values: CDR1 MDHEN, CDR2 SYDVKM. The CDR3 length is 14 residues. The ends were cut back, 6 bases at V and 4 bases at J, with 10 bases in the middle.